The clone carrying this TCR beta chain has at least ten counts. This sample is part of a study of T cells in Graves' hyperthyroidism and ophthalmopathy. This CDR3 contains 13 residues. V shed 9 bases, J shed 0 bases, and the junction held 2 bases outside the gene matches. Germline CDR1 reads SNHLY; CDR2 reads FYNNEI. TCR beta CDR3 regions were amplified from RNA. TCR CDR3 regions were first amplified by RT-PCR with HTBI primers. TCRdb reanalysed the multiplex PCR reads using MiXCR and keeps one entry per CDR3 protein. The sample lists 400,000 to 500,000 distinct CDR3 sequences, roughly 13% occurring once.

The sequenced material came from blood. This TCR was recovered from a woman in her late teens or twenties with Graves' hyperthyroidism. V and J are TRBV2 and TRBJ1-5, with 7 bases that match TRBD1. CDR3 DNA sequence: TGTGCCAGTGACAGGGATAGCAATCAGCCCCAGCATTTT. This gives the protein CASDRDSNQPQHF.